A selection of T cell receptor beta chains follows, all from one sample in a study of blood T cell repertoires in COVID-19. The protocol was immunoSEQ multiplex PCR, while the TCRdb copy is restricted to in-frame clones and leaves out a portion. This sample has 95,000 to 110,000 clones, with more than 75% found just once. The sample was peripheral blood. Receptors were obtained from a man in his 60s with acute or convalescent COVID-19. CDR3s leave out the opening cysteine and the closing phenylalanine or tryptophan. Fields, in order: J gene, V gene, CDR3 protein.

J: TRBJ2-7
V: TRBV21-1
CDR3: ASSNESSSYEQY

J: TRBJ1-2
V: TRBV12-3/TRBV12-4
CDR3: ASSWTGDGYT

J: TRBJ2-7
V: TRBV4-2
CDR3: ASSLERGPTYEQY

J: TRBJ1-5
V: TRBV10-3
CDR3: AISSAAVNQPQH

J: TRBJ2-3
V: TRBV5-1
CDR3: ASSPDTYFTDTQY

J: TRBJ1-4
V: TRBV7-6
CDR3: ASSQRQGANEKLF

J: TRBJ2-7
V: TRBV5-4
CDR3: ASSFRGADIYEQY

J: TRBJ1-1
V: TRBV18
CDR3: ASSPRRQGQNTEAF

J: TRBJ1-5
V: TRBV3-1/TRBV3-2
CDR3: ASSSRDTSNQPQH

J: TRBJ1-5
V: TRBV7-3
CDR3: ASSLSRDTNQPQH

J: TRBJ2-3
V: TRBV29-1
CDR3: SVAAGGLGDTQY

J: TRBJ2-5
V: TRBV5-1
CDR3: ASSEGQGEETQY

J: TRBJ1-1
V: TRBV6-1
CDR3: ASSGTTKGLLSANTEAF

J: TRBJ1-5
V: TRBV19
CDR3: ASSIRGGNQPQH

J: TRBJ2-7
V: TRBV28
CDR3: ASSFLVLRELVVTYEQY

J: TRBJ2-1
V: TRBV19
CDR3: ASSESTYNEQF

J: TRBJ1-4
V: TRBV7-9
CDR3: ASSPNRVATNEKLF

J: TRBJ2-5
V: TRBV7-2
CDR3: ASSSQREAYQETQY

J: TRBJ2-2
V: TRBV18
CDR3: ASSLAQGETGELF

J: TRBJ2-5
V: TRBV7-8
CDR3: ASSYSGGETQY

J: TRBJ2-2
V: TRBV2
CDR3: ASLDTGELF

J: TRBJ2-3
V: TRBV24-1
CDR3: ATSGLDGTGRADTQY

J: TRBJ1-2
V: TRBV15
CDR3: ATSRVLPAGLGNYGYT

J: TRBJ1-2
V: TRBV29-1
CDR3: SVLSGGDLGYT

J: TRBJ2-7
V: TRBV19
CDR3: ASSGTSSYEQY

J: TRBJ1-2
V: TRBV9
CDR3: ASSVAWGGGYGYT

J: TRBJ2-7
V: TRBV6-5
CDR3: ASSFLAGPTLD

J: TRBJ1-3
V: TRBV25-1
CDR3: ASSEYRGYSGNTIY

J: TRBJ1-6
V: TRBV20-1
CDR3: SASGTGNSPLH

J: TRBJ2-7
V: TRBV19
CDR3: ASSISGTETYEQY

J: TRBJ2-5
V: TRBV4-1
CDR3: ASSLTTLEETQY

J: TRBJ2-3
V: TRBV5-1
CDR3: ASSLELERPDTQY

J: TRBJ1-2
V: TRBV7-6
CDR3: ASSGFSKDGYT

J: TRBJ1-1
V: TRBV2
CDR3: ASSEARGNTEAF

J: TRBJ2-1
V: TRBV5-1
CDR3: ASSSGKGTSGTEEQF

J: TRBJ2-3
V: TRBV5-1
CDR3: ATGAGTGGRTDTQY

J: TRBJ1-4
V: TRBV4-1
CDR3: ASSQDPSATNEKLF

J: TRBJ2-1
V: TRBV6-1
CDR3: ASSELAGGASYNEQF

J: TRBJ2-1
V: TRBV27
CDR3: ASSLLASGSYNEQF

J: TRBJ2-5
V: TRBV21-1
CDR3: ARPHRAQETQY

J: TRBJ2-1
V: TRBV6-1
CDR3: ASSDRQGWNEQF

J: TRBJ1-3
V: TRBV5-5
CDR3: ASSWGDRAAGNTIY

J: TRBJ2-5
V: TRBV4-2
CDR3: ASSHLDLAEETQY

J: TRBJ1-5
V: TRBV5-3
CDR3: ARSLAVAVNNQPQH

J: TRBJ2-5
V: TRBV20-1
CDR3: SAHKETQY

J: TRBJ1-2
V: TRBV6-1
CDR3: ASSGAGGTGAGYGYT

J: TRBJ2-1
V: TRBV7-9
CDR3: ASRPGRTGGKF

J: TRBJ1-5
V: TRBV4-1
CDR3: ASSQERSGFNQPQH

J: TRBJ1-3
V: TRBV5-1
CDR3: ASSLGGSAGGNTIY

J: TRBJ2-7
V: TRBV11-2
CDR3: ASSLPGTSGSYEQY